Shown below are 31 T cell receptor beta chains from a single sample sequenced in a study of tumor and adjacent non-tumor tissue in lung cancer. TCRbeta libraries were built with three rounds of nested PCR, modified from ARM-PCR. MiXCR, applied by TCRdb to the multiplex PCR reads, yields one record per CDR3 protein. This table holds more than 120,000 distinct CDR3 sequences, around 65% found once. The template was RNA from unsorted bulk tissue. Sequencing was performed on lung tumor tissue. The receptor source for this set is a man between 60 and 75 years old with small cell lung cancer.

This clonotype was counted only a few times. This rearrangement joins TRBV6-1 to TRBJ2-3; D may be TRBD1 (6 bases). The CDR3 has 14 amino acids. The V end lost 8 bases, the J end lost 1 base, and 13 bases lay between the germline ends. CDR1 is MNHNS, CDR2 SASEGT, per germline. DNA of the CDR3: TGTGCCAGCGTATCAGGGGCTCGCACAGATACGCAGTATTTT. It encodes CASVSGARTDTQYF.

This clonotype was seen just once. The junction and the germline gene differ at one end; a read error may be behind it. The J gene is TRBJ1-5, the V gene TRBV20-1, with D perhaps matching TRBD1 (5 bases). Germline CDR1 reads DFQATT; CDR2 reads SNEGSKA (reference sequence). There are 14 residues in the CDR3. This CDR3 reads CSAARGTHGQPHHF. The CDR3 DNA is TGCAGTGCCGCACGGGGGACCCATGGTCAGCCCCATCATTTT.

This clonotype showed up just once. A much larger clone lies a single base off, so this may be a read error. The chain employs TRBV20-1 and TRBJ2-3, with TRBD2 matching 9 bases. CDR3 size: 16 residues. The germline V gene encodes CDR1 DFQATT and CDR2 SNEGSKA (reference sequence). The CDR3 sequence is CSPRDAAGGSTDTQYF. In DNA, the CDR3 is TGCAGTCCTAGAGATGCGGCGGGAGGGTCGACAGATACGCAGTATTTT.

The V gene is TRBV6-1, the J gene TRBJ2-2; 8 bases match TRBD1. The germline CDR1 and CDR2 sequences are MNHNS and SASEGT. Unmatched junction bases numbered 7, after V lost 9 bases and J lost 1 base. This CDR3 contains 15 residues. The CDR3 protein is CARHTGTGNTGELFF. Written as DNA, the CDR3 is TGTGCCAGGCATACCGGGACAGGGAACACCGGGGAGCTGTTTTTT.

Points on this clonotype: In this CDR3 the conserved last residue, phenylalanine or tryptophan, is missing, so a read error is likely. The chain combines TRBV5-1 with TRBJ2-1; TRBD2 agrees at 16 bases. The CDR3 consists of 16 residues. CDR1 SGHRS and CDR2 YFSETQ come from the germline V gene. CDR3 bases: TGCGCGAGCAGCATGGGACTAGCGGGAGGGTACAATGAGCAGTTCCTC. The encoded protein is CASSMGLAGGYNEQFL.

A remark on this clonotype: Mismatch with germline at one junction end may stem from a read error. The genes are TRBV7-3 and TRBJ2-1, with D tentatively TRBD2 (5 bases). The CDR3 is made up of 13 amino acids. Germline lookup yields CDR1 SGHTA and CDR2 FQGTGA. CDR3 residues: CAISSIRDTEQFF. The DNA of the CDR3 is TGTGCCATCAGCAGTATACGGGATACCGAGCAGTTCTTC.

As for this clonotype: A much larger clone sits a single nucleotide away, making a read error possible. V usage is TRBV14 and J usage is TRBJ2-1; D tentatively fits TRBD1 or TRBD2 (5 bases each). Per the germline V gene, CDR1 is SGHDN and CDR2 is FVKESK. CDR3 length equals 15 residues. The CDR3 coding sequence is TGTGCCAGCAGCCGAGGGACCGGAGCCTACAATGGGCAGTTCTTC. The encoded protein is CASSRGTGAYNGQFF.

Remarks on this clonotype: A much bigger clone sits one base away, suggesting this may be a read error. The rearrangement uses TRBV10-3 and TRBJ2-7; unclear D gene. From germline, CDR1 is ENHRY and CDR2 SYGVKD. The CDR3 has 12 residues. Trimming stripped 3 bases from V and 2 bases from J, with 5 bases between. Here the CDR3 DNA reads TGTGCCATCAGTGACAGAACCTACGAGCAGTACTTC. Translating it yields CAISDRTYEQYF.

The chain has TRBV30 and TRBJ1-5; D not resolved. The V and J ends lost 0 bases and 3 bases respectively, with 9 bases between them. The germline V gene encodes CDR1 GTSNPN and CDR2 SVGIG (reference sequence). This CDR3 has 14 residues. As DNA, the CDR3 is TGTGCCTGGAGTGTTCTACAGCTCAATCAGCCCCAGCATTTT. Protein sequence: CAWSVLQLNQPQHF.

V gene TRBV11-2 combines with J gene TRBJ1-1; D is ambiguous. V lost 1 base to trimming and J lost 0 bases, with 9 bases between them. The CDR3 length is 15 residues. CDR1 and CDR2 (germline): SGHAT, FQNNGV. The CDR3 bases are TGTGCCAGCAGCTTAGTGGCATCGGTGAACACTGAAGCTTTCTTT. The encoded protein is CASSLVASVNTEAFF.

This clonotype came up many times. This chain uses TRBV29-1 with TRBJ1-2; TRBD1 matches 7 bases. CDR3 length equals 11 residues. Trimming cost V 7 bases and J 8 bases; bases outside gene matches: 7. Per germline, CDR1 SQVTM and CDR2 ANQGSEA. CDR3 nucleotides: TGCAGCGCGGGACAGACGAAAGGCTACACCTTC. Translating it yields CSAGQTKGYTF.

Details on this clonotype: A clone one base away is much larger, so this may be a read error. This chain uses TRBV20-1 with TRBJ1-2, with a tentative D call TRBD1 (5 bases). Trimming left V 6 bases short and J 5 bases short, with 16 bases between. The CDR3 spans 13 residues. CDR1 and CDR2 from the germline V gene are DFQATT and SNEGSKA (reference sequence). For the CDR3, the DNA is TGCAGTGCCACATCGGGACTGCTGTATGGCTACACCTTC. It translates to CSATSGLLYGYTF.

About this clonotype: At one end, the junction sequence differs from germline, possibly due to a read error. The chain has TRBV6-6 and TRBJ2-7; D may be TRBD1 (6 bases). The CDR3 is made up of 15 amino acids. Germline lookup yields CDR1 MNHNY and CDR2 SVGAGI (reference sequence). The CDR3: CVSSYRETQEYEQYF. The CDR3 bases are TGTGTCAGCAGTTACAGGGAAACTCAGGAATACGAGCAGTACTTC.

A remark on this clonotype: The junction departs from germline at one end; a sequencing error may be responsible. This sequence joins TRBV11-2 and TRBJ2-5; the D is unclear. Germline-derived CDR1 and CDR2 are SGHAT and FQNNGV. This CDR3 spans 14 amino acids. For the CDR3, the DNA is TGTGCCAGCTGCTTCAACAGAGGAAAAGAGACCCAGTACTTC. This translates into CASCFNRGKETQYF.

As regards this clonotype: This may come from a read error, since a much larger clone is one base off. The chain is built from TRBV11-3 and TRBJ2-1; 7 nucleotides agree with TRBD2. CDR1 is SGHNT and CDR2 is YENEEA in the germline V gene. This CDR3 is built from 11 residues. After removal of 6 bases from V and 10 bases from J, the junction contained 3 bases not matched to a gene. CDR3 sequence (DNA): TGTGCCAGCAGATCGGGACTAGAGCAGTTCTTC. This gives the protein CASRSGLEQFF.

The rearrangement joins TRBV11-2 to TRBJ2-7; either TRBD1 or TRBD2 may supply D (5 bases each). This CDR3 contains 15 residues. Germline CDR1 SGHAT, CDR2 FQNNGV. The V end was cut by 3 bases, the J end by 7 bases, with 19 bases between. Here the CDR3 reads CASSFGGYLSGEQYV. The CDR3 coding sequence is TGTGCCAGCAGCTTTGGGGGTTACCTTTCTGGGGAGCAGTACGTC.

On this clonotype: The conserved phenylalanine or tryptophan is not found at the CDR3 terminus, so this likely reflects a read error. V usage is TRBV20-1 and J usage is TRBJ1-2; TRBD1 aligns across 7 bases. The CDR3 contains 13 residues. Germline values: CDR1 DFQATT, CDR2 SNEGSKA (reference sequence). CDR3 sequence reads: CSVATGNNYCYTL. CDR3 bases: TGCAGTGTTGCGACAGGGAACAACTATTGCTACACCCTC.

The CDR3 protein is CASVLGREPYEQYF. In DNA form, the CDR3 reads TGTGCCAGCGTTCTTGGCAGGGAGCCCTACGAGCAGTACTTC. This chain links TRBV6-2 or TRBV6-3 with TRBJ2-7, with D perhaps matching TRBD1 or TRBD2 (5 bases each). The ends were cut back, 8 bases at V and 2 bases at J, with 16 bases in the middle. Per the germline V gene, CDR1 is MNHEY and CDR2 is SVGEGT. The CDR3 consists of 14 residues.

In its sample, this clonotype is medium-sized. The chain couples TRBV4-1 to TRBJ2-1, with TRBD1 identical over 9 bases. CDR3 size: 15 residues. The V gene's germline CDR1 is MGHRA and CDR2 YSYEKL. Unmatched junction bases numbered 9, after V lost 3 bases and J lost 9 bases. The CDR3 nucleotides are TGCGCCAGCAGCCACCGACAGGGGGAAAGGGGTGAGCAGTTCTTC. It is translated as CASSHRQGERGEQFF.

The chain joins TRBV28 to TRBJ2-7, with D possibly being TRBD1 (6 bases). Trimming left V 6 bases short and J 7 bases short, with 7 bases between. Germline CDR1 and CDR2: MDHEN and SYDVKM. The CDR3 consists of 10 residues. In nucleotides, the CDR3 is TGTGCCAGCAGCGGACAGGAGCAGTACGTC. Protein product: CASSGQEQYV.

There are many counts of this clonotype. The J gene is TRBJ2-1, the V gene TRBV11-3; 7 bases line up with TRBD1. CDR1 is SGHNT, CDR2 YENEEA, per germline. This CDR3 has 13 residues. Unmatched junction bases numbered 2, after V lost 1 base and J lost 8 bases. The CDR3 nucleotides are TGTGCCAGCAGCTTAGGACAGGGCGATGAGCAGTTCTTC. Its protein product is CASSLGQGDEQFF.

As regards this clonotype: With a much larger clone just one base away, this may be a read error. This likely comes from a read error, as the CDR3 has no conserved phenylalanine or tryptophan at its end. The V call is TRBV30, the J call TRBJ1-1; D ambiguous. Germline-derived CDR1 and CDR2 are GTSNPN and SVGIG (reference sequence). Trimming cost V 3 bases and J 6 bases, with 17 bases left between them. This CDR3 region has 14 residues. CDR3 protein: CAWRAAGLIAEAFL. The CDR3 DNA follows: TGTGCCTGGAGGGCTGCGGGTTTAATCGCTGAAGCTTTCTTA.

The chain is built from TRBV20-1 and TRBJ2-1; TRBD2 matches at 9 bases. The CDR3 runs to 16 residues. Germline V lookup: CDR1 DFQATT, CDR2 SNEGSKA (reference sequence). The trim removed 2 bases at V and 8 bases at J, leaving 13 bases unmatched. This CDR3 is CSARSSGTSSHYEQFF. CDR3 nucleotide sequence: TGCAGTGCTAGAAGTTCCGGGACTAGCAGCCACTATGAGCAGTTCTTC.

Only one count was recorded for this clonotype. In this CDR3 the conserved last residue, phenylalanine or tryptophan, is missing, so a read error is likely. The V and J genes are TRBV10-3 and TRBJ1-1, with D possibly TRBD1 on 5 matching bases. The germline gives CDR1 ENHRY, CDR2 SYGVKD. The CDR3 is made up of 16 amino acids. This CDR3 reads CVTSSNPGGSYAEAFL. The CDR3 bases are TGTGTCACCAGTTCGAACCCGGGGGGATCGTACGCTGAAGCTTTCTTA.

With respect to this clonotype: The conserved phenylalanine or tryptophan is not found at the CDR3 terminus, so this likely reflects a read error. V and J are TRBV6-5 and TRBJ1-1; D ambiguous. Per germline, CDR1 MNHEY and CDR2 SVGAGI. The CDR3 consists of 13 residues. The chain's CDR3 is CVSSYFLGTEAFL. The DNA of the CDR3 is TGTGTCAGCAGTTATTTTCTAGGAACTGAAGCTTTCTTA.

This chain uses TRBV12-3 or TRBV12-4 with TRBJ2-1; tentative D call: TRBD2 (5 bases). Trimming removed 10 bases at V and 4 bases at J, with 11 bases between. The CDR3 is made up of 12 amino acids. The CDR3 sequence is CATMSGYNEQFF. For the CDR3, the DNA is TGTGCCACCATGAGCGGTTACAATGAGCAGTTCTTC.

The J gene is TRBJ1-1, the V gene TRBV14; 7 bases are a match to TRBD1. The CDR3 is 14 residues long. Trimming at V came to 7 bases and at J to 0 bases, leaving 5 bases not matched to a gene. The germline CDR1 and CDR2 sequences are SGHDN and FVKESK. The CDR3 reads CASTSGQMNTEAFF. The CDR3 bases are TGTGCCAGCACCTCGGGACAGATGAACACTGAAGCTTTCTTT.

Ten or more counts support this clonotype. The chain links TRBV20-1 to TRBJ2-1; D uncertain. V lost 6 bases and J 7 bases, leaving 7 bases between the germline ends. Germline assignment: CDR1 DFQATT and CDR2 SNEGSKA (reference sequence). The CDR3 totals 10 residues. CDR3 protein: CSATWNEQFF. Written as DNA, the CDR3 is TGCAGTGCCACTTGGAATGAGCAGTTCTTC.

Turning to this clonotype: The junction shows a germline mismatch at one end, possibly a read error. This chain uses TRBV20-1 with TRBJ2-7, with D tentatively TRBD1 (6 bases). This CDR3 has 14 residues. Germline lookup yields CDR1 DFQATT and CDR2 SNEGSKA (reference sequence). CDR3 sequence: CSARPTGTTYEKYF. As DNA, the CDR3 is TGCAGTGCTAGACCCACAGGGACCACCTACGAGAAGTACTTC.

Regarding this clonotype: A read error is possible here, since a much larger clone lies one base away. The chain links TRBV6-5 to TRBJ2-2; D is uncertain. The CDR3 consists of 14 residues. CDR1 is MNHEY, CDR2 SVGAGI, per germline. This CDR3 is CASTYSFVAGELFF. The CDR3 nucleotides read TGTGCCAGCACTTACTCGTTCGTCGCCGGGGAGCTGTTTTTT.

This clonotype was seen repeatedly, ten times or more. The chain uses TRBV11-3 and TRBJ1-1; no firm D call. V was pared by 0 bases and J by 4 bases, with 9 bases between. The CDR3 has 14 amino acids. CDR1 is SGHNT and CDR2 is YENEEA in the germline V gene. The CDR3 reads CASSLDGDGTEAFF. The CDR3 DNA sequence: TGTGCCAGCAGCTTAGACGGGGATGGCACTGAAGCTTTCTTT.